A single sample is the source of the 23 T cell receptor beta chains below, sequenced in a study of cytomegalovirus exposure and HLA in healthy donors. PCR amplification relied on 60 Vbeta primers (plus 13 Jbeta primers). Generated by immunoSEQ multiplex PCR, the TCRdb table keeps only in-frame clones and is missing some. Here the sample spans 200,000 to 250,000 clones, roughly 80% being singletons. Sample: PBMCs. The receptors originated from a woman aged 40 to 50 in good health and CMV-seropositive.

The rearrangement uses TRBV10-3 and TRBJ1-1; weak D call: TRBD1 (6 bases). Germline CDR1 and CDR2: ENHRY and SYGVKD. Between the trimmed V and J ends, which lost 4 bases and 3 bases, there was a span of 15 bases. The CDR3 covers 15 residues. The CDR3 loop is CAISGNREMDTEAFF. In nucleotides, the CDR3 is TGTGCCATCAGTGGAAACAGGGAGATGGACACTGAAGCTTTCTTT.

The chain is built from TRBV6-5 and TRBJ2-5, with a possible D match to TRBD1 (6 bases). V lost 5 bases and J lost 4, with 14 bases in between. Germline lookup yields CDR1 MNHEY and CDR2 SVGAGI. The CDR3 loop spans 14 amino acids. DNA of the CDR3: TGTGCCAGCAGTACAACAGGGTCTGGAGAGACCCAGTACTTC. The encoded protein is CASSTTGSGETQYF.

This sequence joins TRBV4-2 and TRBJ2-5, with TRBD2 matching over 7 bases. The CDR3 runs to 17 residues. Germline V gene data show CDR1 as LGHNA and CDR2 as YNFKEQ. The ends lost 0 bases at V and 1 base at J; junction bases unmatched: 8. The CDR3 sequence is CASSQEVSSGPQETQYF. In nucleotides, the CDR3 is TGTGCCAGCAGCCAAGAGGTGTCTAGCGGACCCCAAGAGACCCAGTACTTC.

The genes are TRBV27 and TRBJ2-7; D remains ambiguous. CDR3 length equals 13 residues. The V gene lost 3 bases and the J gene lost 0 bases, with 6 bases spanning the gap. Per the germline V gene, CDR1 is MNHEY and CDR2 is SMNVEV (reference sequence). The CDR3 nucleotides read TGTGCCAGCAGTTTCGGTGTCTCCTACGAGCAGTACTTC. Protein: CASSFGVSYEQYF.

This clone was seen a single time. V usage is TRBV6-6 and J usage is TRBJ2-7, with D possibly being TRBD2 (6 bases). Germline V lookup: CDR1 MNHNY, CDR2 SVGAGI (reference sequence). CDR3 length: 15 residues. V was cut by 0 bases and J by 5 bases, with 14 bases left in between. CDR3 loop: CASSYSKNSGNEQYF. In DNA form, the CDR3 reads TGTGCCAGCAGTTACTCGAAGAATAGCGGTAACGAGCAGTACTTC.

The CDR3, as DNA: TGTGCCTGGGACAGGGGCCAATACAATGAGCAGTTCTTC. Amino acids: CAWDRGQYNEQFF. This sequence joins TRBV30 and TRBJ2-1; 8 bases line up with TRBD1. After removal of 5 bases from V and 4 bases from J, the junction contained 4 bases not matched to a gene. CDR1 GTSNPN and CDR2 SVGIG come from the germline V gene (reference sequence). The CDR3 is 13 amino acids.

V gene TRBV11-3 combines with J gene TRBJ1-4; 7 nucleotides agree with TRBD1. CDR1 SGHNT and CDR2 YENEEA come from the germline V gene. The ends lost 5 bases at V and 4 bases at J; junction bases unmatched: 4. This CDR3 has 14 residues. The CDR3 sequence is CASSHGTVNEKLFF. In nucleotides, the CDR3 is TGTGCCAGCAGCCACGGGACAGTTAATGAAAAACTGTTTTTT.

On this clone: Its ends do not fully match the called genes, so a read error is possible. The chain couples TRBV19 to TRBJ1-6, with 9 bases that match TRBD1. The V gene's germline CDR1 is LNHDA and CDR2 SQIVND (reference sequence). The CDR3 has 15 residues. The CDR3 region has the DNA TGTGCCAGTAGGATAGGACAGGGGCATAATTCACCCCTCCACTTT. Its translation is CASRIGQGHNSPLHF.

This chain uses TRBV13 with TRBJ1-6; TRBD1 aligns across 9 bases. Per germline, CDR1 PRHDT and CDR2 FYEKMQ (reference sequence). V shed 2 bases and J 10 bases; nucleotides not matched to a gene: 9. The CDR3 totals 16 residues. The CDR3 reads CASSLTGQGRQSPLHF. CDR3 sequence (DNA): TGTGCCAGCAGCTTAACGGGACAGGGACGCCAATCACCCCTCCACTTT.

The chain has TRBV6-5 and TRBJ2-1; TRBD1 is a possible D gene (6 bases). The germline V gene has CDR1 MNHEY and CDR2 SVGAGI. This CDR3 has 15 residues. Trimming cost V 6 bases and J 0 bases, with 12 bases left between them. The CDR3 sequence is CASSPTDSSYNEQFF. The CDR3, as DNA: TGTGCCAGCAGCCCGACGGACAGCTCCTACAATGAGCAGTTCTTC.

V usage is TRBV13 and J usage is TRBJ1-1, with D unclear. The V gene's germline CDR1 is PRHDT and CDR2 FYEKMQ (reference sequence). The CDR3 covers 12 residues. The V end was cut by 4 bases, the J end by 10 bases, with 13 bases between. Here the CDR3 reads CASSSRTVGAFF. In DNA, the CDR3 is TGTGCCAGCAGCTCTCGGACTGTCGGAGCTTTCTTT.

V and J are TRBV10-3 and TRBJ2-3, with TRBD2 as a possible D gene (6 bases). V lost 5 bases, J lost 3 bases, and 9 bases lay in between. The CDR3 loop spans 13 amino acids. In germline, CDR1 is ENHRY, CDR2 SYGVKD. The CDR3 loop reads CAISLGRTDTQYF. The CDR3 DNA reads TGTGCCATCAGTCTCGGGAGAACAGATACGCAGTATTTT.

The chain is built from TRBV4-3 and TRBJ2-4, with 11 bases identical to TRBD2. Germline lookup yields CDR1 LGHNA and CDR2 YSLEER. The CDR3 is 18 amino acids. The V segment lost 2 bases and the J segment 0 bases; nucleotides outside the gene matches: 6. The CDR3 sequence: CASSQQRLAGLAKNIQYF. The CDR3 DNA follows: TGCGCCAGCAGCCAACAGCGACTAGCGGGACTAGCCAAAAACATTCAGTACTTC.

The J gene is TRBJ2-5, the V gene TRBV9; 7 bases line up with TRBD1. Trimming removed 7 bases from V and 4 bases from J; junction bases left unmatched: 13. CDR1 is SGDLS and CDR2 is YYNGEE in the germline V gene. The CDR3 length is 15 residues. In DNA form, the CDR3 reads TGTGCCAGCTCCAAGTCAGGGGGAAGCCTAGAGACCCAGTACTTC. It translates to CASSKSGGSLETQYF.

This rearrangement joins TRBV7-3 to TRBJ1-1; D is perhaps TRBD1 (6 bases). CDR1 is SGHTA and CDR2 is FQGTGA in the germline V gene. The CDR3 length is 15 residues. Trimming shortened V by 0 bases and J by 1 base, and 9 bases separated the two germline ends. Here the CDR3 DNA reads TGTGCCAGCAGCTTAACAGGGGGGGGGAACACTGAAGCTTTCTTT. Translating gives CASSLTGGGNTEAFF.

The chain employs TRBV27 and TRBJ1-1; 8 positions agree with TRBD1. V was pared by 7 bases and J by 1 base, with 5 bases of the junction left unmatched. Germline CDR1 MNHEY, CDR2 SMNVEV (reference sequence). The CDR3 consists of 14 residues. As DNA, the CDR3 is TGTGCCAGCACCCGGGGGACAGGGAACACTGAAGCTTTCTTT. Its protein is CASTRGTGNTEAFF.

The V and J genes are TRBV6-5 and TRBJ1-2, with D possibly being TRBD1 (6 bases). The CDR3 runs to 13 residues. Germline CDR1 and CDR2: MNHEY and SVGAGI. V lost 8 bases and J 8 bases, leaving 18 bases between the germline ends. CDR3 DNA sequence: TGTGCCAGCTCCCGGGGGGCTCGTGGAGGCTACACCTTC. The encoded protein is CASSRGARGGYTF.

This clone was observed a single time. Compared with germline, one end of the junction differs, possibly owing to a read error. V is TRBV7-9 and J is TRBJ2-5, with 10 nucleotides matching TRBD1. Germline V gene sequence: CDR1 SEHNR, CDR2 FQNEAQ (reference sequence). The CDR3 loop spans 16 amino acids. The CDR3 loop is CSSSSFGTGEGETQYF. DNA for the CDR3: TGTTCCAGCAGCTCGTTTGGGACAGGGGAGGGGGAGACCCAGTACTTC.

This sequence joins TRBV29-1 and TRBJ2-3, with 10 nucleotides matching TRBD2. The germline V gene encodes CDR1 SQVTM and CDR2 ANQGSEA. The CDR3 contains 14 residues. V shed 4 bases and J 2 bases; nucleotides not matched to a gene: 3. This CDR3 is CSVGLAGVTDTQYF. CDR3 sequence (DNA): TGCAGCGTTGGCCTAGCGGGAGTCACAGATACGCAGTATTTT.

This clone was picked up one time. The chain uses TRBV5-1 and TRBJ2-7; 7 nucleotides line up with TRBD2. Germline V lookup: CDR1 SGHRS, CDR2 YFSETQ. The length of the CDR3 is 14 residues. J was trimmed by 6 bases and V by 0 bases; bases with no gene match: 6. CDR3 DNA: TGCGCCAGCAGCTTGGAACTAGCGATCGGCGAGCAGTACTTC. This sequence encodes CASSLELAIGEQYF.

This clone came up a few times. The chain uses TRBV27 and TRBJ1-4, with a weak D call TRBD1 (6 bases). CDR1 is MNHEY, CDR2 SMNVEV, per germline (reference sequence). This CDR3 has 15 residues. The V and J ends lost 2 bases and 6 bases respectively, with 13 bases between them. CDR3 region: CASSLMRTAYEKLFF. The CDR3 DNA is TGTGCCAGCAGTTTAATGCGGACAGCCTATGAAAAACTGTTTTTT.

The V and J genes are TRBV9 and TRBJ2-5; 9 nucleotides match TRBD2. This CDR3 is built from 16 residues. V dropped 4 bases and J dropped 5; count of bases not matched to a gene: 12. CDR1 is SGDLS and CDR2 is YYNGEE in the germline V gene. The CDR3, as DNA: TGTGCCAGCAGCCCCCCAAGCGGGGGGCTAGGGGAGACCCAGTACTTC. This gives the protein CASSPPSGGLGETQYF.

The CDR3 coding sequence is TGTGCCAGCTCACCAAACCACGAACGGGGAAGCGGGGAGCTGTTTTTT. Amino acids: CASSPNHERGSGELFF. V and J are TRBV18 and TRBJ2-2, with TRBD2 as a possible D gene (5 bases). The CDR3 runs 16 residues. The germline V gene encodes CDR1 KGHSH and CDR2 LQKENI. V lost 2 bases to trimming and J lost 7 bases, with 17 bases between them.